The sequence of this T cell receptor (beta chain) was determined in a study of cytotoxic CD8 clonotypes in ibrutinib-treated CLL. The data were produced by immunoSEQ multiplex PCR, yet TCRdb's version contains in-frame clones alone and is incomplete. The data show more than 200,000 clones, roughly 73% seen once. Per the germline V gene, CDR1 is SGHVS and CDR2 is FQNEAQ. This CDR3 comprises 17 residues. Trimming removed 2 bases at V and 5 bases at J, with 21 bases between. The chain employs TRBV7-8 and TRBJ2-5, with D possibly being TRBD1 or TRBD2 (5 bases each). This material consisted of PBMCs, taken after 12 months of ibrutinib treatment. The sequence was collected from a human donor with chronic lymphocytic leukemia. Here the CDR3 DNA reads TGTGCCAGCAGCTTAAGGGTGCGGGTGGGGGTGAGGGAGACCCAGTACTTC. This sequence encodes CASSLRVRVGVRETQYF.